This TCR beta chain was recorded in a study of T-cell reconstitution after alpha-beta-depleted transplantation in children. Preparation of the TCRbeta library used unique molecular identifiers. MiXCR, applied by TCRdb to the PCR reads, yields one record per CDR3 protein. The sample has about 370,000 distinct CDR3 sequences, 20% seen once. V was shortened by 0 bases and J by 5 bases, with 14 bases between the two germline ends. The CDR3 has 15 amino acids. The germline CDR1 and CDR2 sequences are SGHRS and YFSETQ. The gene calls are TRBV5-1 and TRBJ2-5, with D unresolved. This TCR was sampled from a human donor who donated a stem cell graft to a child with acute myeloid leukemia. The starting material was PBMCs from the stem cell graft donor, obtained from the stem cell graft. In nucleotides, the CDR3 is TGCGCCAGCAGCTTGGAGGGCAGGCCGACGGAGACCCAGTACTTC. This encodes CASSLEGRPTETQYF.